These T cell receptor beta chains were read from a single sample in a study of shared clonotypes between healthy human individuals. The table came from immunoSEQ multiplex PCR; TCRdb's copy has only in-frame clones and leaves some out. The table has about 2.3 million clones, more than 80% seen once; the top ten hold 0.3% to 0.4%. Specimen: naive CD4+ T cells from PBMCs. These receptors were obtained from a man aged 18 to 35 in good health. Some clones in this sample may be carry-over from other donors' samples. Both conserved end residues are part of each CDR3. D genes are given only for firm matches. Clone size is given for some rows only: seen once, a few or many times, or a class if the clone is expanded.

v_call,d_call,clone_size,j_call,cdr3_length,cdr3_nt,cdr3_aa
TRBV6-5,-,few,TRBJ1-1,11,TGTGCCAGCAGAACGACCGTTGAAGCTTTCTTT,CASRTTVEAFF
TRBV18,-,-,TRBJ1-5,15,TGTGCCAGCTCACCGGCAGGGGAAACTTTTCAGCCCCAGCATTTT,CASSPAGETFQPQHF
TRBV6-7,-,once,TRBJ1-4,19,TGTGCCAGCAGTTACCAAACCAAGACAAGGGACTTATCCTATGAAAAACTGTTTTTT,CASSYQTKTRDLSYEKLFF
TRBV29-1,-,-,TRBJ2-3,12,TGCAGCGCTCGTAGACGCACAGATACGCAGTATTTT,CSARRRTDTQYF
TRBV5-4,TRBD1,-,TRBJ1-1,18,TGTGCCAGCAGCCAGGACAGGGGTAGTTGGGTAGATTACACTGAAGCTTTCTTT,CASSQDRGSWVDYTEAFF
TRBV6-5,TRBD1,-,TRBJ2-7,13,TGTGCCAGCAGTCCTACAGGGGGGTACGAGCAGTACTTC,CASSPTGGYEQYF
TRBV5-4,TRBD2,-,TRBJ2-1,17,TGTGCCAGCAGCTTGGGCAGCGGGGGGAGCTCCTACAATGAGCAGTTCTTC,CASSLGSGGSSYNEQFF
TRBV5-6,-,-,TRBJ2-2,13,TGTGCCAGCAGCCGCACACGCACCGGGGAGCTGTTTTTT,CASSRTRTGELFF
TRBV5-1,-,-,TRBJ2-3,15,TGCGCCAGCAGCCCTGGGGCGGTCCTGACAGATACGCAGTATTTT,CASSPGAVLTDTQYF
TRBV18,-,-,TRBJ2-7,17,TGTGCCAGCTCACTATATCAGGTCCGGGGGACGACCTACGAGCAGTACTTC,CASSLYQVRGTTYEQYF
TRBV19,-,-,TRBJ1-2,15,TGTGCCAGTAGTATGGGATCGGGAGTCTACTATGGCTACACCTTC,CASSMGSGVYYGYTF
TRBV5-1,TRBD2,-,TRBJ2-5,16,TGCGCCAGCAGAACAGGGGGACTAGCGGGGATAGAGACCCAGTACTTC,CASRTGGLAGIETQYF
TRBV5-1,TRBD2,once,TRBJ2-1,17,TGCGCCAGCAGCTTGCCACAACTAGCGGGAGGTTACAATGAGCAGTTCTTC,CASSLPQLAGGYNEQFF
TRBV28,-,-,TRBJ1-4,13,TGTGCCAGCAGTTTACCGGACGTCATTAGGATGTTTTTT,CASSLPDVIRMFF
TRBV4-2,TRBD2,once,TRBJ2-1,17,TGTGCCAGCAGCCCCCTCGGGGCTAGCGGGAGGAAAAATGAGCAGTTCTTC,CASSPLGASGRKNEQFF
TRBV7-2,TRBD2,-,TRBJ2-5,17,TGTGCCAGCAGCTTAGAGTCCCGAGCGGGGATTCAAGAGACCCAGTACTTC,CASSLESRAGIQETQYF
TRBV5-6,TRBD1,-,TRBJ2-2,18,TGTGCCAGCAGCTTGGATATTGGGACAGCGAAGAACACCGGGGAGCTGTTTTTT,CASSLDIGTAKNTGELFF
TRBV27,-,-,TRBJ1-2,15,TGTGCCAGCAGCTTTGGTGGAGGACCCGACTATGGCTACACCTTC,CASSFGGGPDYGYTF
TRBV19,TRBD2,-,TRBJ2-3,14,TGTGCCAGTAGTGCGCGCGGGACTATAGATACGCAGTATTTT,CASSARGTIDTQYF
TRBV7-2,-,-,TRBJ2-5,15,TGTGCCAGCAGCTTAGTCTCATCCAGCGGAGAGACCCAGTACTTC,CASSLVSSSGETQYF
TRBV6-5,-,-,TRBJ1-5,14,TGTGCCAGCAGTTACTCGCTGAGGGATCAGCCCCAGCATTTT,CASSYSLRDQPQHF
TRBV4-1,TRBD2,-,TRBJ2-7,16,TGCGCCAGCAGCCAAGAGGGGGGGACTAGCGTCTACGAGCAGTACTTC,CASSQEGGTSVYEQYF
TRBV28,-,-,TRBJ1-5,17,TGTGCCAGCAGTTACGTCTCCATGGGGTTAGGCAATCAGCCCCAGCATTTT,CASSYVSMGLGNQPQHF
TRBV11-2,-,-,TRBJ2-2,14,TGTGCCAGCAGCTTACGGGGAGACACCGGGGAGCTGTTTTTT,CASSLRGDTGELFF
TRBV28,-,-,TRBJ2-1,18,TGTGCCAGCAGTCCAGACCGAATTTCTGGCGGATTGTACAATGAGCAGTTCTTC,CASSPDRISGGLYNEQFF
TRBV5-1,TRBD2,-,TRBJ2-5,15,TGCGCCAGCAGCTTGGTACTAGCGGGCTTAGAGACCCAGTACTTC,CASSLVLAGLETQYF
TRBV27,TRBD1,-,TRBJ1-1,16,TGTGCCAGCAGACGGACAGGGGTTTATTTCGGCACTGAAGCTTTCTTT,CASRRTGVYFGTEAFF
TRBV28,-,-,TRBJ2-5,14,TGTGCCAGCAGACGTAGACGCCAACAAGAGACCCAGTACTTC,CASRRRRQQETQYF
TRBV7-2,TRBD2,-,TRBJ2-3,15,TGTGCCAGCAGCGTAGGGACTAGCGGGAGAGATACGCAGTATTTT,CASSVGTSGRDTQYF
TRBV28,-,-,TRBJ1-3,16,TGTGCCAGCAGTTTTAATGGGCTAAAGAAAGGAAACACCATATATTTT,CASSFNGLKKGNTIYF
TRBV11-2,TRBD2,-,TRBJ2-7,17,TGTGCCAGCAGCTTAGAGACTAGCGGGAGGTTGACCTACGAGCAGTACTTC,CASSLETSGRLTYEQYF
TRBV4-3,-,-,TRBJ2-5,15,TGCGCCAGCAGCCAAGGGCCCCAGGGATTGGAGACCCAGTACTTC,CASSQGPQGLETQYF
TRBV5-1,-,-,TRBJ2-3,11,TGCGCCAGCAGCTTCGGAGATACGCAGTATTTT,CASSFGDTQYF
TRBV19,TRBD1,-,TRBJ2-2,14,TGTGCCAGTAGTATAGACAGGGGGTCCGGGGAGCTGTTTTTT,CASSIDRGSGELFF
TRBV4-1,-,-,TRBJ1-4,19,TGCGCCAGCAGTCGAACCGATGGGACCCAGAAGGCAACTAATGAAAAACTGTTTTTT,CASSRTDGTQKATNEKLFF
TRBV5-1,TRBD2,-,TRBJ2-1,17,TGCGCCAGCAGTCAAGTTAGCGGGAGAGGAGGTAACAATGAGCAGTTCTTC,CASSQVSGRGGNNEQFF
TRBV4-2,-,-,TRBJ1-4,15,TGTGCCAGCAGCCAAGATCAGGGCGCTAATGAAAAACTGTTTTTT,CASSQDQGANEKLFF
TRBV6-5,-,once,TRBJ2-6,15,TGTGCCAGCAGTTACTCGAGCTCTGGGGCCAACGTCCTGACTTTC,CASSYSSSGANVLTF
TRBV9,-,-,TRBJ1-2,14,TGTGCCAGCAGCGTCTCCCCTCTCTCCTATGGCTACACCTTC,CASSVSPLSYGYTF
TRBV27,TRBD1,-,TRBJ2-7,15,TGTGCCAGCAGTTCGTGGGGACAGGGGGCGTACGAGCAGTACTTC,CASSSWGQGAYEQYF